These 21 T cell receptor beta chains were sequenced from one sample in a study of graft-versus-host responses after intestinal transplantation. Assay used: immunoSEQ multiplex PCR; TCRdb lists only in-frame clones, some missing. The sample has tens of thousands of clones, around 92% seen once. The sample here was PBMCs, taken 98 days after intestinal transplantation. These receptors all stem from a human patient who received an intestinal transplant, so some T cells may come from the graft donor.

The chain is built from TRBV4-2 and TRBJ2-1; 9 positions agree with TRBD2. The trim removed 3 bases at V and 7 bases at J, leaving 10 bases unmatched. Germline V gives CDR1 LGHNA, CDR2 YNFKEQ. This CDR3 is 16 amino acids long. The CDR3 region has the DNA TGTGCCAGCAGCCATGAGTCTAGACTAGCGGAAAATGAGCAGTTCTTC. Translated: CASSHESRLAENEQFF.

To note about this clone: The junction does not match germline at one end; this may be a read error. The sample has other DNA sequences that encode this CDR3 too. The rearrangement joins TRBV7-2 to TRBJ2-7, with D uncertain. Germline V lookup: CDR1 SGHTA, CDR2 FQGNSA. The CDR3 covers 14 residues. CDR3 DNA sequence: TGTGCCAGCAGCTTATTAGGGTCTCGCTACGAGCAGTATTTC. It translates to CASSLLGSRYEQYF.

V usage is TRBV5-6 and J usage is TRBJ1-1, with D perhaps matching TRBD1 (5 bases). Per the germline V gene, CDR1 is SGHDT and CDR2 is YYEEEE. The V and J ends lost 3 bases and 5 bases respectively, with 14 bases between them. There are 14 residues in the CDR3. As DNA, the CDR3 is TGTGCCAGCAGCTCAGGGACCCGGGGGACTGAAGCTTTCTTT. Translating it yields CASSSGTRGTEAFF.

The chain has TRBV6-1 and TRBJ1-6; no clear D. In germline, CDR1 is MNHNS, CDR2 SASEGT. The CDR3 loop spans 14 amino acids. V lost 3 bases to trimming and J lost 4 bases, with 7 bases between them. CDR3 sequence: CASSDWSYNSPLHF. The DNA of the CDR3 is TGTGCCAGCAGTGATTGGAGTTATAATTCACCCCTCCACTTT.

This rearrangement joins TRBV27 to TRBJ1-1; no clear D. The ends were cut back, 3 bases at V and 3 bases at J, with 8 bases in the middle. Per the germline V gene, CDR1 is MNHEY and CDR2 is SMNVEV (reference sequence). This CDR3 is 13 amino acids long. The CDR3 coding sequence is TGTGCCAGCAGTTTTTCGTCAGACACTGAAGCTTTCTTT. Amino acids: CASSFSSDTEAFF.

The chain employs TRBV13 and TRBJ1-1; no definite D call. This CDR3 is 14 amino acids long. CDR1 and CDR2 from the germline V gene are PRHDT and FYEKMQ (reference sequence). V lost 1 base to trimming and J lost 1 base, with 7 bases between them. CDR3 region: CASSLAFQNTEAFF. The CDR3 DNA sequence: TGTGCCAGCAGCTTAGCCTTTCAGAACACTGAAGCTTTCTTT.

The CDR3 here is CASSQVLGGELFF. The CDR3 region has the DNA TGCGCCAGCAGCCAAGTACTAGGCGGGGAGCTGTTTTTT. The gene calls are TRBV4-1 and TRBJ2-2; possible D gene TRBD2, 5 bases. Germline V gives CDR1 MGHRA, CDR2 YSYEKL. The CDR3 covers 13 residues. V lost 1 base and J lost 7, with 7 bases in between.

The chain employs TRBV2 and TRBJ1-1; D possibly corresponds to TRBD1 (6 bases). The CDR3 loop spans 13 amino acids. The V end was cut by 6 bases, the J end by 2 bases, with 10 bases between. Germline V gene sequence: CDR1 SNHLY, CDR2 FYNNEI. The CDR3 sequence is CASRGQKNTEAFF. Here the CDR3 DNA reads TGTGCCAGCAGAGGACAGAAAAACACTGAAGCTTTCTTT.

This sequence joins TRBV28 and TRBJ2-5; D call uncertain. The DNA end favors TRBJ2-7, so the J call may be wrong. The CDR3 has 12 residues. The germline CDR1 and CDR2 sequences are MDHEN and SYDVKM. CDR3: CASSLGCSEQYF. CDR3 bases: TGTGCCAGCAGTTTAGGGTGTTCCGAGCAGTACTTC.

The chain couples TRBV10-3 to TRBJ2-3, with 9 bases identical to TRBD2. J was trimmed by 15 bases and V by 7 bases; bases with no gene match: 8. CDR1 ENHRY and CDR2 SYGVKD come from the germline V gene. This CDR3 has 11 residues. The CDR3 region has the DNA TGTGCCATCATGACCGGGACTAGCTACTATTTT. It translates to CAIMTGTSYYF.

This chain links TRBV4-1 with TRBJ1-1, with 9 bases lining up with TRBD1. Per germline, CDR1 MGHRA and CDR2 YSYEKL. The CDR3 covers 14 residues. V trimming: 1 base; J trimming: 5 bases; junction bases outside the gene matches: 2. DNA of the CDR3: TGCGCCAGCAGCCAAGGACAGGGGGTGACTGAAGCTTTCTTT. This translates into CASSQGQGVTEAFF.

The chain uses TRBV29-1 and TRBJ2-5, with TRBD2 identical over 10 bases. The CDR3 runs to 13 residues. Losses at the gene ends were 6 bases for V and 1 base for J; bases not matched to a gene: 2. Looked up from germline, CDR1 is SQVTM and CDR2 is ANQGSEA. The DNA for the CDR3 is TGCAGCGTGCGGACTAGCGGCCAAGAGACCCAGTACTTC. Translation: CSVRTSGQETQYF.

V usage is TRBV30 and J usage is TRBJ2-2; TRBD2 matches 10 bases. The germline gives CDR1 GTSNPN, CDR2 SVGIG (reference sequence). V lost 0 bases and J lost 3; bases outside the gene matches: 7. The CDR3 is made up of 17 amino acids. The CDR3 DNA reads as TGTGCCTGGAGTGTACAGAGGACTAGCGGATACACCGGGGAGCTGTTTTTT. Encoded protein: CAWSVQRTSGYTGELFF.

V is TRBV11-2 and J is TRBJ2-7, with D tentatively TRBD2 (5 bases). Trimming stripped 0 bases from V and 2 bases from J, with 11 bases between. CDR1 is SGHAT and CDR2 is FQNNGV in the germline V gene. This CDR3 contains 15 residues. As DNA, the CDR3 is TGTGCCAGCAGCTTAGAGAGGGCGTTCCCCTACGAGCAGTACTTC. Amino acid sequence: CASSLERAFPYEQYF.

The chain combines TRBV23-1 with TRBJ2-3; 9 positions agree with TRBD2. TRBV23-1 is recorded as an ORF, its role being uncertain. With 10 bases clipped from V and 4 bases from J, the junction kept 15 bases outside the gene matches. The CDR3 spans 16 residues. The CDR3 nucleotides read TGCGCCATCAAACACGGGGAGGGACTAGCATCAGATACGCAGTATTTT. It specifies CAIKHGEGLASDTQYF.

The chain uses TRBV25-1 and TRBJ1-6, with 8 nucleotides matching TRBD1. Germline CDR1 is MGHDK and CDR2 is SYGVNS. The V and J ends lost 4 bases and 4 bases, in that order; junction bases with no gene match: 6. The length of the CDR3 is 16 residues. CDR3 DNA: TGTGCCAGCAGTGTAGGGGGGACAGGATATAATTCACCCCTCCACTTT. Amino acids: CASSVGGTGYNSPLHF.

Regarding this clone: At one of its ends the junction is not consistent with the germline gene, which may arise from a read error. Additional DNA sequences in this sample encode the identical CDR3. This rearrangement joins TRBV6-5 to TRBJ2-3; 8 nucleotides match TRBD2. The germline gives CDR1 MNHEY, CDR2 SVGAGI. This CDR3 spans 15 amino acids. The chain's CDR3 is CASSPRGGSTDTQYF. CDR3 in DNA: TGTGCCAGCAGTCCCCGGGGGGGCAGCACGGATACGCAGTATTTT.

The chain links TRBV19 to TRBJ2-2; 7 positions agree with TRBD1. V was clipped by 1 base and J by 7 bases; unmatched bases: 6. Looked up from germline, CDR1 is LNHDA and CDR2 is SQIVND (reference sequence). The CDR3 is 15 residues long. The CDR3 DNA is TGTGCCAGTAGTATAGTAGGGGGCAGAGGCGGGGAGCTGTTTTTT. Its protein product is CASSIVGGRGGELFF.

The chain links TRBV9 to TRBJ1-2, with TRBD1 identical over 10 bases. The CDR3 loop spans 14 amino acids. Losses at the gene ends were 3 bases for V and 8 bases for J; bases not matched to a gene: 7. CDR1 is SGDLS, CDR2 YYNGEE, per germline. This CDR3 reads CASSEAGTGEGYTF. Written as DNA, the CDR3 is TGTGCCAGCAGCGAGGCCGGGACAGGGGAAGGCTACACCTTC. The full variable domain, rest sourced from reference TRBV9 and TRBJ1-2, is DSGVTQTPKHLITATGQRVTLRCSPRSGDLSVYWYQQSLDQGLQFLIQYYNGEERAKGNILERFSAQQFPDLHSELNLSSLELGDSALYFCASSEAGTGEGYTFGSGTRLTVV.

The chain has TRBV11-2 and TRBJ1-2; D unclear. Germline CDR1 reads SGHAT; CDR2 reads FQNNGV. Trimming pared 1 base from V and 2 bases from J, leaving 8 bases between. CDR3 length equals 14 residues. The CDR3 DNA follows: TGTGCCAGCAGCTTAGGTACTCTAAACTATGGCTACACCTTC. As protein: CASSLGTLNYGYTF.

This sequence joins TRBV4-2 and TRBJ2-3, with a tentative D call TRBD2 (6 bases). The V gene's germline CDR1 is LGHNA and CDR2 YNFKEQ. The V gene lost 0 bases and the J gene lost 5 bases, with 24 bases spanning the gap. This CDR3 contains 19 residues. The CDR3 is CASSQDRERADVNGDTQYF. CDR3 sequence (DNA): TGTGCCAGCAGCCAAGATCGGGAGCGGGCGGATGTCAACGGAGATACGCAGTATTTT.